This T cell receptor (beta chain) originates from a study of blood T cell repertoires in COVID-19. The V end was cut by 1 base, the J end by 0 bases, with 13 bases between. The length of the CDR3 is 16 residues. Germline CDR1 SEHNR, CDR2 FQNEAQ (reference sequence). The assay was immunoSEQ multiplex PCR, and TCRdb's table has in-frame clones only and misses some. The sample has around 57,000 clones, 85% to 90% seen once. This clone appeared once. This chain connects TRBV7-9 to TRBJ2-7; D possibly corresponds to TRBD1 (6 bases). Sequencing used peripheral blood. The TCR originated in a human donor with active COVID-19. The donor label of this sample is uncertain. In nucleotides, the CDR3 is TGTGCCAGCAGCTTAGGTGCAGGGGCCTACTCCTACGAGCAGTACTTC. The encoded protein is CASSLGAGAYSYEQYF.